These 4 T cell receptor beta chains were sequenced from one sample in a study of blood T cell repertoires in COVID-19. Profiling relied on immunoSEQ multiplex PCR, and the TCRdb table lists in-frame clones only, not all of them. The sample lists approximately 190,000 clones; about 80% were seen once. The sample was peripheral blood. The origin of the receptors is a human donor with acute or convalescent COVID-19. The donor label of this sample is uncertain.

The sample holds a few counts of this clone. The chain's CDR3 is CASSLETSNTGELFF. DNA of the CDR3: TGCGCCAGCAGCTTGGAGACTTCGAACACCGGGGAGCTGTTTTTT. V and J are TRBV5-1 and TRBJ2-2; D is unresolved. CDR3 length: 15 residues. V was clipped by 0 bases and J by 0 bases, with 6 bases between them. CDR1 and CDR2 from the germline V gene are SGHRS and YFSETQ. Supplemented by reference TRBV5-1 and TRBJ2-2, the full variable domain reads KAGVTQTPRYLIKTRGQQVTLSCSPISGHRSVSWYQQTPGQGLQFLFEYFSETQRNKGNFPGRFSGRQFSNSRSEMNVSTLELGDSALYLCASSLETSNTGELFFGEGSRLTVL.

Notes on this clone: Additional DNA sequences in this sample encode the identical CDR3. This chain's CDR3 is CASSLAGVGYEQYF. As DNA, the CDR3 is TGTGCCAGCAGCCTAGCGGGAGTGGGCTACGAGCAGTACTTC. The rearrangement joins TRBV7-3 to TRBJ2-7, with 10 bases aligning to TRBD2. The CDR3 is made up of 14 amino acids. Germline lookup yields CDR1 SGHTA and CDR2 FQGTGA. V shed 5 bases, J shed 3 bases, and the junction held 4 bases outside the gene matches.

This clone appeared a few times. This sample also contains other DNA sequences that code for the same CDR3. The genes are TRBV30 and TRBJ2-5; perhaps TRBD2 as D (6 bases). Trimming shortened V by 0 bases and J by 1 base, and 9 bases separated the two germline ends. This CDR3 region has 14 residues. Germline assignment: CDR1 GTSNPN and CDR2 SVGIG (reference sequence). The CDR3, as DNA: TGTGCCTGGAGTGTAGGCGGGATCCAAGAGACCCAGTACTTC. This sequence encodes CAWSVGGIQETQYF.

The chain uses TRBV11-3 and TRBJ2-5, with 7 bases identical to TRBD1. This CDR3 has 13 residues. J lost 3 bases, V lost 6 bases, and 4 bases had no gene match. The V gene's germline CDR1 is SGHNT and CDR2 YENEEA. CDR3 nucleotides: TGTGCCAGCAGGCCGGGACAGAAAGAGACCCAGTACTTC. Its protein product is CASRPGQKETQYF.